Below, 13 T cell receptor beta chains from the same sample are listed, as sequenced in a study of neurological immune-mediated disorders. TCRdb analysed the 5' RACE reads with MiXCR anew, one entry per CDR3 protein. Of some 80,000 distinct CDR3 sequences in the sample, around 4% are singletons; the top ten hold about 5.7%. Indicated time point: longitudinal time-point 3. The sequenced sample consisted of PBMCs. Receptors were obtained from a woman aged 55 to 70 with multiple sclerosis.

This clonotype was seen ten or more times. This chain links TRBV5-1 with TRBJ2-1; TRBD2 aligns across 11 bases. Germline V gene sequence: CDR1 SGHRS, CDR2 YFSETQ. With 0 bases clipped from V and 1 base from J, the junction kept 6 bases outside the gene matches. This CDR3 contains 18 residues. The CDR3 DNA sequence: TGCGCCAGCAGCTTGGCTAGCGGGGGGCCCCTTTCCTACAATGAGCAGTTCTTC. Its translation is CASSLASGGPLSYNEQFF. The full variable domain, with the rest looked up from reference TRBV5-1 and TRBJ2-1, is KAGVTQTPRYLIKTRGQQVTLSCSPISGHRSVSWYQQTPGQGLQFLFEYFSETQRNKGNFPGRFSGRQFSNSRSEMNVSTLELGDSALYLCASSLASGGPLSYNEQFFGPGTRLTVL.

This clonotype was recorded at least ten times. The chain is built from TRBV5-1 and TRBJ2-7, with 8 positions matching TRBD2. The CDR3 contains 14 residues. Germline CDR1 and CDR2: SGHRS and YFSETQ. J gave up 0 bases and V 5 bases, and 4 bases lay outside the gene matches. The chain's CDR3 is CASRSLAGSYEQYF. CDR3 bases: TGCGCCAGCAGGTCCCTAGCGGGCTCCTACGAGCAGTACTTC.

This clonotype was detected ten times or more. The chain links TRBV29-1 to TRBJ1-2, with no clear D. From germline, CDR1 is SQVTM and CDR2 ANQGSEA. V lost 4 bases to trimming and J lost 10 bases, with 10 bases between them. The CDR3 spans 10 residues. The CDR3 region has the DNA TGCAGCGTTGGTCCAGCTTCCTACACCTTC. It translates to CSVGPASYTF.

This clonotype was seen ten or more times. J is TRBJ2-4 and V is TRBV7-2, with 8 bases identical to TRBD1. Losses at the gene ends were 5 bases for V and 8 bases for J; bases not matched to a gene: 8. Germline loops: CDR1 SGHTA, CDR2 FQGNSA. The CDR3 runs to 14 residues. The CDR3 sequence is CASSAPQGADIQYF. DNA for the CDR3: TGTGCCAGCAGCGCCCCCCAGGGGGCGGACATTCAGTACTTC.

The table lists this clonotype with many counts. CDR3 sequence: CASSFRAGGSYNEQFF. The CDR3 DNA is TGCGCCAGCAGCTTTAGGGCGGGGGGGTCCTACAATGAGCAGTTCTTC. This chain joins TRBV5-1 and TRBJ2-1; 9 bases are a match to TRBD2. The germline V gene encodes CDR1 SGHRS and CDR2 YFSETQ. The CDR3 is 16 amino acids. Trimming at V came to 2 bases and at J to 1 base, leaving 4 bases not matched to a gene.

This clonotype was recorded at least ten times. The V and J genes are TRBV5-6 and TRBJ2-2, with 11 bases aligning to TRBD1. With V trimmed by 2 bases and J by 4 bases, 4 bases remained unmatched. The CDR3 covers 16 residues. Looked up from germline, CDR1 is SGHDT and CDR2 is YYEEEE. Written as DNA, the CDR3 is TGTGCCAGCAGCTTTGGACAGGGGGCTATCACCGGGGAGCTGTTTTTT. This translates into CASSFGQGAITGELFF.

The CDR3 spells CAISPQGSYEQYF. In DNA form, the CDR3 reads TGTGCCATCAGTCCACAGGGCTCCTACGAGCAGTACTTC. The gene calls are TRBV10-3 and TRBJ2-7, with D possibly being TRBD1 (6 bases). The CDR3 covers 13 residues. V lost 5 bases and J lost 0, with 8 bases in between. Germline V gene data show CDR1 as ENHRY and CDR2 as SYGVKD.

This clonotype occurred many times. The CDR3 sequence is CASSEHGTGNTEAFF. CDR3 nucleotides: TGTGCCAGCAGTGAACACGGGACGGGGAACACTGAAGCTTTCTTT. The chain recombines TRBV6-1 with TRBJ1-1, with a weak D call TRBD1 (5 bases). The CDR3 consists of 15 residues. V shed 2 bases and J shed 1 base, with 11 bases lying between them. The germline V gene has CDR1 MNHNS and CDR2 SASEGT.

This clonotype was observed at least ten times. The gene calls are TRBV11-2 and TRBJ2-5, with 8 bases lining up with TRBD2. Germline CDR1 SGHAT, CDR2 FQNNGV. The CDR3 spans 16 residues. V dropped 2 bases and J dropped 7; count of bases not matched to a gene: 12. CDR3 bases: TGTGCCAGCAGCTTACTAGCCGGACCGGGAGGGGGGACCCAGTACTTC. It specifies CASSLLAGPGGGTQYF.

This clonotype has ten or more counts. The gene calls are TRBV18 and TRBJ2-5; TRBD1 aligns across 10 bases. The CDR3 is made up of 15 amino acids. CDR1 and CDR2 (germline): KGHSH, LQKENI. Trimming at V came to 1 base and at J to 3 bases, leaving 2 bases not matched to a gene. CDR3 in amino acids: CASSPLGQGEETQYF. The CDR3 bases are TGTGCCAGCTCACCACTCGGACAGGGGGAAGAGACCCAGTACTTC.

This clonotype was detected many times. The chain has TRBV20-1 and TRBJ2-3; D may match TRBD1 or TRBD2 (5 bases each). This CDR3 comprises 13 residues. Germline CDR1 reads DFQATT; CDR2 reads SNEGSKA (reference sequence). Trimming stripped 1 base from V and 6 bases from J, with 11 bases between. The DNA of the CDR3 is TGCAGTGCTAGAGGGACCTGGGGGGATACGCAGTATTTT. It yields the protein CSARGTWGDTQYF.

This clonotype came up many times. V usage is TRBV5-4 and J usage is TRBJ2-2, with 8 bases fitting TRBD2. The CDR3 consists of 17 residues. Losses at the gene ends were 0 bases for V and 6 bases for J; bases not matched to a gene: 10. Germline-derived CDR1 and CDR2 are SGHNT and YYREEE (reference sequence). This CDR3 reads CASSLAFSGGRAGELFF. The DNA of the CDR3 is TGTGCCAGCAGCTTGGCCTTCAGCGGGGGAAGGGCCGGGGAGCTGTTTTTT.

This clonotype was observed many times. V gene TRBV6-5 combines with J gene TRBJ1-5; no firm D call. Germline CDR1 reads MNHEY; CDR2 reads SVGAGI. The CDR3 runs 13 residues. The V end was cut by 6 bases, the J end by 4 bases, with 10 bases between. The CDR3 DNA is TGTGCCAGCAGGCGGACCGTAAATCAGCCCCAGCATTTT. Translated: CASRRTVNQPQHF.